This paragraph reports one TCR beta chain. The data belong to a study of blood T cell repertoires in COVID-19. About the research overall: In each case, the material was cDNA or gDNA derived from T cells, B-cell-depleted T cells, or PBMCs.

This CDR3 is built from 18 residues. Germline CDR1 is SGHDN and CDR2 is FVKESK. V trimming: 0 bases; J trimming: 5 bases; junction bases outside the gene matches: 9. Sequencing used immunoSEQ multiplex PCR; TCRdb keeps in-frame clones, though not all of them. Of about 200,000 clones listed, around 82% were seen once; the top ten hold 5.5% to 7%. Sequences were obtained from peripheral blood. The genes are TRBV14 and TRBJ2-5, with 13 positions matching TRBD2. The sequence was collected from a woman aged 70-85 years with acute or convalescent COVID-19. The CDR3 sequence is CASSQEGRTSGSRETQYF. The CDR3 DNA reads TGTGCCAGCAGCCAAGAAGGACGGACTAGCGGGAGTCGGGAGACCCAGTACTTC.